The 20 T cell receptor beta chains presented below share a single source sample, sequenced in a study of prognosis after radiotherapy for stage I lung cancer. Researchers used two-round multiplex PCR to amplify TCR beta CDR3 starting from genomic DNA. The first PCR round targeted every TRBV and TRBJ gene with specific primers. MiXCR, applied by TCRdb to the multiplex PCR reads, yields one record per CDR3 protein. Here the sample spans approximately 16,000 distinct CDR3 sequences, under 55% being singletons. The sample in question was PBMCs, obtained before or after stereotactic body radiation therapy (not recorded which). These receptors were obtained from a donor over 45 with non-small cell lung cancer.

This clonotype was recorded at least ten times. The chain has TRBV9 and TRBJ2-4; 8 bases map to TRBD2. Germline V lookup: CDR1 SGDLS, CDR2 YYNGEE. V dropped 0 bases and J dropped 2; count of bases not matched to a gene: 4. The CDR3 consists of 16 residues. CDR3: CASSVDGGRTKNIQYF. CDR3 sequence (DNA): TGTGCCAGCAGCGTAGACGGCGGGAGGACCAAAAACATTCAGTACTTC.

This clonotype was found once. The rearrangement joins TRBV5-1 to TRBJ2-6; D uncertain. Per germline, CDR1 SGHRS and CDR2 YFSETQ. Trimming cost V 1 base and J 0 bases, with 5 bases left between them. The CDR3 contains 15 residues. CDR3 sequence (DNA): TGCGCCAGCAGCTTGATGGACTCTGGGGCCAACGTCCTGACTTTC. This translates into CASSLMDSGANVLTF.

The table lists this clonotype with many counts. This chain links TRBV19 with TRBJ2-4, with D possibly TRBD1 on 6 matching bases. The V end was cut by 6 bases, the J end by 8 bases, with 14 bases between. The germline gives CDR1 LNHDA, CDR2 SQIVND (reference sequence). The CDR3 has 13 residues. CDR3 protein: CASSVGQGHIQYF. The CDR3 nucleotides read TGTGCCAGTAGCGTGGGGCAGGGGCACATTCAGTACTTC.

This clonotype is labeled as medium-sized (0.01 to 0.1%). The CDR3 DNA sequence: TGTGCCAGCAGTTACTCGAATCGGCAGGGAGTTGGCTACACCTTC. Protein sequence: CASSYSNRQGVGYTF. The chain combines TRBV6-5 with TRBJ1-2, with D possibly TRBD1 on 5 matching bases. The CDR3 is 15 residues long. From germline, CDR1 is MNHEY and CDR2 SVGAGI. The ends were cut back, 0 bases at V and 7 bases at J, with 15 bases in the middle.

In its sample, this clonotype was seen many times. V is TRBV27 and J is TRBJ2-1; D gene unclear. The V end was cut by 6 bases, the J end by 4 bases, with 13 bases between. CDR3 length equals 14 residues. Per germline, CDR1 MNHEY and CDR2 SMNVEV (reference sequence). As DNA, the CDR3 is TGTGCCAGCAGATCTTCTGCCTCTTACAATGAGCAGTTCTTC. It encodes CASRSSASYNEQFF.

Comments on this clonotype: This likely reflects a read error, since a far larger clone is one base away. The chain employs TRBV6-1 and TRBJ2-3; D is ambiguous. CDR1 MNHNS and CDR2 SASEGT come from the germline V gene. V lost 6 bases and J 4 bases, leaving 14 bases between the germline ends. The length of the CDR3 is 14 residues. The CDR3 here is CASSASVSADTQYF. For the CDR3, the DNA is TGTGCCAGCAGCGCATCGGTATCCGCAGATACGCAGTATTTT.

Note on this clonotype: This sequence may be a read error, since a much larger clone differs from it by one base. The DNA for the CDR3 is TGTGCCAGCAGCGTAGAAACTAGCGGGGGTCTGGATGAGCAGTCCTTC. Protein product: CASSVETSGGLDEQSF. The V gene is TRBV9, the J gene TRBJ2-4; 11 bases fit TRBD2. CDR1 SGDLS and CDR2 YYNGEE come from the germline V gene. The CDR3 runs 16 residues.

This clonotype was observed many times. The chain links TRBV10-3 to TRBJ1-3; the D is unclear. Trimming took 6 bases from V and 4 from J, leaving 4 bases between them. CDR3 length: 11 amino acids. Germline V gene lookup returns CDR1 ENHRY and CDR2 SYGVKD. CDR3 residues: CAIREGNTIYF. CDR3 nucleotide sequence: TGTGCCATCAGGGAGGGAAACACCATATATTTT.

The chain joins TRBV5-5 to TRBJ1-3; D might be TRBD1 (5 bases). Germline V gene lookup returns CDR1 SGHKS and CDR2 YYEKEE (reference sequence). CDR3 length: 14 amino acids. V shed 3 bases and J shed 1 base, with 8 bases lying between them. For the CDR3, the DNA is TGTGCCAGCAGCTCGAGACAGTCTGGAAACACCATATATTTT. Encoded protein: CASSSRQSGNTIYF.

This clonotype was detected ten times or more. CDR3 region: CASSGQGAGSKNIQYF. The CDR3 DNA sequence: TGTGCCAGCAGCGGACAGGGGGCTGGGTCCAAAAACATTCAGTACTTC. The chain employs TRBV9 and TRBJ2-4; 10 bases align to TRBD1. V gave up 3 bases and J gave up 2 bases; unmatched junction bases: 5. This CDR3 contains 16 residues. Germline CDR1 reads SGDLS; CDR2 reads YYNGEE.

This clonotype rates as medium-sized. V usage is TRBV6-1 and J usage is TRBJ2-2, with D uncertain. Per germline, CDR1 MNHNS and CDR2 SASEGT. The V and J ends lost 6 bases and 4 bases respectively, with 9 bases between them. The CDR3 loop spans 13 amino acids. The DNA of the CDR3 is TGTGCCAGCAGCCTTAGTGGCACCGGGGAGCTGTTTTTT. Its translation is CASSLSGTGELFF.

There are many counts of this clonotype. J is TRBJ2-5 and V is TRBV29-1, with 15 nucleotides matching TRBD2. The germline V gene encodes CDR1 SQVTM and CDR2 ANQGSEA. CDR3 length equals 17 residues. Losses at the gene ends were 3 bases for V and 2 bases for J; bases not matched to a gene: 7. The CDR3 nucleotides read TGCAGCGTTGACGGGACTAGCGGGAGGTACAGACAAGAGACCCAGTACTTC. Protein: CSVDGTSGRYRQETQYF.

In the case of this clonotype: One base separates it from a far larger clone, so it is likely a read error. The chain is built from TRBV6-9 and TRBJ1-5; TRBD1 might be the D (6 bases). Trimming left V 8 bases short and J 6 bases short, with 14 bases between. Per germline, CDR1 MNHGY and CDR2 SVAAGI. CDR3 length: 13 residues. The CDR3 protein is CASGEGGCQPQHF. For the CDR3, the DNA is TGTGCCAGCGGCGAGGGGGGCTGTCAGCCCCAGCATTTT.

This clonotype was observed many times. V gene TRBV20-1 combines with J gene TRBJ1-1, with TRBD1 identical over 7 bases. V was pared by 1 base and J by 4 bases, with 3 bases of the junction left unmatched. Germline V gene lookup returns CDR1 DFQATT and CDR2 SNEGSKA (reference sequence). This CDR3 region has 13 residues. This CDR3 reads CSARGQGGTEAFF. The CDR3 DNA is TGCAGTGCTAGAGGGCAGGGGGGCACTGAAGCTTTCTTT.

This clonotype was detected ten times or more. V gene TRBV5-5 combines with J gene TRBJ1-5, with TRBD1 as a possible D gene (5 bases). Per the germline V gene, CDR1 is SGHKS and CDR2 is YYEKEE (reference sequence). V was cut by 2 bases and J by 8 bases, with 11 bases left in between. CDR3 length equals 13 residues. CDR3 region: CASSLRGAEPQHF. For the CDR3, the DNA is TGTGCCAGCAGCTTACGGGGCGCGGAGCCCCAGCATTTT.

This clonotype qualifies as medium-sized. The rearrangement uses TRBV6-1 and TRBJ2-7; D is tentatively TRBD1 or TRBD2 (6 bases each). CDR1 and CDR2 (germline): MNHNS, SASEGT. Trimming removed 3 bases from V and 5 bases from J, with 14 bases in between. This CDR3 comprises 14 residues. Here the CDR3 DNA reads TGTGCCAGCAGTGAGGCCGGGGGCAAGAACGAGCAGTACTTC. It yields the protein CASSEAGGKNEQYF.

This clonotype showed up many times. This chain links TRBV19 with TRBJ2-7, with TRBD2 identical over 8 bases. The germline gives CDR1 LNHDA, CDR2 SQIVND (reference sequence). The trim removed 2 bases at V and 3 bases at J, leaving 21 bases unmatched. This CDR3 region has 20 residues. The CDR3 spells CASSIQFAAAYTGGNYEQYF. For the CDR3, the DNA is TGTGCCAGTAGTATACAGTTCGCGGCGGCATATACGGGAGGGAACTACGAGCAGTACTTC.

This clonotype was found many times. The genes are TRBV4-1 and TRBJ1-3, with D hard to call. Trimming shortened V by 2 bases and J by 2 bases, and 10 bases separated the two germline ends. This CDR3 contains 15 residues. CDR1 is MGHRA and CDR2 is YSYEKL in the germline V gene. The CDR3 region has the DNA TGCGCCAGCAGCCAATCCCTCTCCGCTGGAAACACCATATATTTT. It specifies CASSQSLSAGNTIYF.

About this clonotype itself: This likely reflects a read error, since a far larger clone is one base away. CDR3 sequence: CASTPPREGSPLNF. CDR3 nucleotides: TGTGCCAGCACCCCTCCTAGGGAAGGTTCACCCCTCAACTTT. V gene TRBV6-8 combines with J gene TRBJ1-6; D not certain. The germline CDR1 and CDR2 sequences are MNHGY and SAAAGT. The CDR3 covers 14 residues.

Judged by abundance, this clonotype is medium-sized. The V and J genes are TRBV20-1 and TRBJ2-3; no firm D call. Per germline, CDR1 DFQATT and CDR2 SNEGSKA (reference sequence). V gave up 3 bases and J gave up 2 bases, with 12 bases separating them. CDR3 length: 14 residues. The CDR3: CSASSLGITDTQYF. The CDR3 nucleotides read TGCAGTGCTAGTAGTCTAGGGATCACAGATACGCAGTATTTT.